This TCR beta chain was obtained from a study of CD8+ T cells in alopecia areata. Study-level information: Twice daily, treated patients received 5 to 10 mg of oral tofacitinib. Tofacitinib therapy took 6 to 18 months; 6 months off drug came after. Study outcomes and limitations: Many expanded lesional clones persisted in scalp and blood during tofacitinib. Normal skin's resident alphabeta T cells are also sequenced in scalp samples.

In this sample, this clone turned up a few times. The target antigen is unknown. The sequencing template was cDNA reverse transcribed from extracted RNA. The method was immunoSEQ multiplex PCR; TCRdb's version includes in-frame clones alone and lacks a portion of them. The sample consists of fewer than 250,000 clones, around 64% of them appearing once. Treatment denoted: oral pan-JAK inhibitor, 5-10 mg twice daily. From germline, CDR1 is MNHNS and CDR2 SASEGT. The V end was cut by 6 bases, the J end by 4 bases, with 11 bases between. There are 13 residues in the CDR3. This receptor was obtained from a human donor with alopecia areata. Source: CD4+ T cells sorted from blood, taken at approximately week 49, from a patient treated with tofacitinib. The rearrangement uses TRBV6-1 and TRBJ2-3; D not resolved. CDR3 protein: CASSRTYADTQYF. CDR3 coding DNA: TGTGCCAGCAGCCGAACGTACGCAGATACGCAGTATTTT.